The 11 T cell receptor beta chains below come from one sample, sequenced in a study of blood T cell repertoires in COVID-19. Sequencing was performed with immunoSEQ multiplex PCR; in TCRdb, only in-frame clones are kept and a portion is missing. The repertoire consists of roughly 200,000 clones, with roughly 89% occurring once and the leading ten covering roughly 6.4%. The material sequenced was peripheral blood. The receptors here all came from a man in his 60s who had recovered from COVID-19.

The rearrangement joins TRBV5-4 to TRBJ2-5; TRBD2 aligns across 7 bases. Germline assignment: CDR1 SGHNT and CDR2 YYREEE (reference sequence). The junction had 0 bases not matched to a gene; V was cut back by 5 bases and J by 5 bases. The length of the CDR3 is 11 residues. Here the CDR3 reads CASRGGETQYF. The CDR3 nucleotides read TGTGCCAGCAGGGGGGGGGAGACCCAGTACTTC.

This chain uses TRBV30 with TRBJ1-6; no definite D call. There are 15 residues in the CDR3. Germline loops: CDR1 GTSNPN, CDR2 SVGIG (reference sequence). Between the trimmed V and J ends, which lost 1 base and 9 bases, there was a span of 16 bases. CDR3 in amino acids: CAWSGRNRMASPLHF. The CDR3 DNA reads TGTGCCTGGAGTGGTCGAAACCGAATGGCTTCACCCCTCCACTTT.

V and J are TRBV7-5 and TRBJ1-3; the table names TRBD1, a call not compared with the DNA. TRBV7-5 is marked as a pseudogene. The CDR3 sequence is 16 residues long. The CDR3 DNA reads as TGTGCCAGAAGCTTAGCGGGTGACAGCTCTGGAAACACCATATATTTT. Translated, it gives CARSLAGDSSGNTIYF.

This clone showed up just once. This rearrangement joins TRBV5-4 to TRBJ2-7; 7 nucleotides line up with TRBD2. Losses at the gene ends were 4 bases for V and 1 base for J; bases not matched to a gene: 5. This CDR3 has 14 amino acids. Germline V CDR1 and CDR2: SGHNT, YYREEE (reference sequence). The CDR3 sequence: CASSRTGLSYEQYF. For the CDR3, the DNA is TGTGCCAGCAGCCGCACGGGACTATCCTACGAGCAGTACTTC.

The chain couples TRBV7-3 to TRBJ2-2; D possibly corresponds to TRBD2 (5 bases). CDR1 is SGHTA, CDR2 FQGTGA, per germline. This CDR3 spans 15 amino acids. Trimming took 2 bases from V and 7 from J, leaving 14 bases between them. The CDR3 sequence: CASSLAPARGGELFF. The CDR3 coding sequence is TGTGCCAGCAGCTTAGCCCCCGCTCGGGGCGGGGAGCTGTTTTTT.

The rearrangement joins TRBV18 to TRBJ2-7, with 10 bases lining up with TRBD1. Germline V gene lookup returns CDR1 KGHSH and CDR2 LQKENI. The CDR3 loop spans 15 amino acids. V was pared by 3 bases and J by 2 bases, with 4 bases of the junction left unmatched. As DNA, the CDR3 is TGTGCCAGCTCACCCGGGACAGGGGTTACCTACGAGCAGTACTTC. It specifies CASSPGTGVTYEQYF.

The CDR3 bases are TGTGCCACCAGCAGAGATTGGGACTACCGGGCCAGGAATGAGCAGTTCTTC. Protein product: CATSRDWDYRARNEQFF. The chain is built from TRBV15 and TRBJ2-1; 7 bases agree with TRBD2. The CDR3 is made up of 17 amino acids. J was trimmed by 7 bases and V by 0 bases; bases with no gene match: 12. Germline CDR1 and CDR2: LNHNV and YYDKDF (reference sequence).

This chain joins TRBV7-9 and TRBJ2-1; 14 bases line up with TRBD2. The CDR3 covers 17 residues. The junction had 11 bases not matched to a gene; V was cut back by 5 bases and J by 8 bases. Per the germline V gene, CDR1 is SEHNR and CDR2 is FQNEAQ (reference sequence). This CDR3 is CASSEGLAGGGGDEQFF. Written as DNA, the CDR3 is TGTGCCAGCAGCGAAGGACTAGCGGGAGGTGGGGGTGATGAGCAGTTCTTC.

The rearrangement joins TRBV28 to TRBJ1-5; 8 bases map to TRBD1. The germline gives CDR1 MDHEN, CDR2 SYDVKM. The ends lost 3 bases at V and 7 bases at J; junction bases unmatched: 2. The CDR3 contains 13 residues. The CDR3 sequence: CASSLTGVQPQHF. The CDR3 DNA reads as TGTGCCAGCAGTTTGACAGGGGTCCAGCCCCAGCATTTT.

The chain links TRBV5-1 to TRBJ2-2; 10 nucleotides align to TRBD1. Germline CDR1 SGHRS, CDR2 YFSETQ. CDR3 length equals 17 residues. Trimming took 4 bases from V and 7 from J; bases not matched to a gene: 13. The CDR3, as DNA: TGCGCCAGCAGCCCCCCGGGACAGGGGCGGATTGGCGGGGAGCTGTTTTTT. Amino acids: CASSPPGQGRIGGELFF. Variable domain in full (rest from reference TRBV5-1 and TRBJ2-2): KAGVTQTPRYLIKTRGQQVTLSCSPISGHRSVSWYQQTPGQGLQFLFEYFSETQRNKGNFPGRFSGRQFSNSRSEMNVSTLELGDSALYLCASSPPGQGRIGGELFFGEGSRLTVL.

This chain joins TRBV3-1 (or the pseudogene TRBV3-2) and TRBJ2-2; D ambiguous. Trimming shortened V by 4 bases and J by 8 bases, and 14 bases separated the two germline ends. The CDR3 is 14 residues long. Germline loops: CDR1 LGHDT, CDR2 YNNKEL (reference sequence). For the CDR3, the DNA is TGTGCCAGCAGCCTTTCTCCCATGAGGGGGGAGCTGTTTTTT. This gives the protein CASSLSPMRGELFF.